This TCR beta chain was captured in a study of regulatory T cells in long-lasting Graves disease. Time point specified: newly diagnosed GD, antithyroid drugs for less than 3 months. PBMCs were the source of the RNA used for TCR sequencing. Building of the TCR beta libraries involved iRepertoire HTBI primers and Arm-PCR of CDR3 regions. Each CDR3 protein gets one entry after TCRdb re-called the multiplex PCR reads with MiXCR. The sample gives roughly 380,000 distinct CDR3 sequences, 15% to 18% of which show up once; about 20% is in the top ten. This clonotype was seen more than once but under ten times. Material: peripheral blood mononuclear cells (PBMCs), obtained at new diagnosis, from a patient treated with antithyroid drugs. This receptor was obtained from a female donor with Graves disease.

CDR3 DNA: TGTGCCAGTAGTGACCCCGGGACGGGAGCTAACTATGGCTACACCTTC. The encoded protein is CASSDPGTGANYGYTF. The rearrangement uses TRBV19 and TRBJ1-2, with D perhaps matching TRBD1 (5 bases). The CDR3 runs to 16 residues. Germline V gene data show CDR1 as LNHDA and CDR2 as SQIVND (reference sequence). Trimming removed 5 bases at V and 0 bases at J, with 16 bases between.